The rows below give T cell receptor beta chains drawn from one sample of a study of T cell responses to AZD1222 COVID-19 vaccine. Only in-frame clones appear in the TCRdb table, and some are missing; sequencing was by immunoSEQ multiplex PCR. The sample yields about 150,000 clones, 90% to 95% seen once. Sequencing used peripheral blood, obtained 28 days after the second AZD1222 dose. Source of these receptors: an adult who received the AZD1222 COVID-19 vaccine. CDR3s include the opening cysteine and the closing phenylalanine or tryptophan. Each record gives: D gene, V gene, J gene, clone size, CDR3 DNA, CDR3 protein. D genes are given only for firm matches. Clone size appears in some rows only: once, few, many, or a class for an expanded clone.

.	TRBV28	TRBJ1-5	.	TGTGCCAGCAGTATTTCTCTCAGACAGGCCAATCAGCCCCAGCATTTT	CASSISLRQANQPQHF
TRBD2	TRBV25-1	TRBJ2-5	.	TGTGCCAGCGGGACTAGCGGGGGGCTCCGGGAGACCCAGTACTTC	CASGTSGGLRETQYF
.	TRBV6-1	TRBJ1-4	.	TGTGCCAGCAGTGAAGTGGGTTCTGGTGAAAAACTGTTTTTT	CASSEVGSGEKLFF
TRBD1	TRBV10-3	TRBJ1-4	.	TGTGCCATCAGTGACCCGGGACAGGGAGTAGAAAAACTGTTTTTT	CAISDPGQGVEKLFF
TRBD1	TRBV5-6	TRBJ2-7	medium-sized	TGTGCCAGCAGCCCACGGGACAGTCAACACGAGCAGTACTTC	CASSPRDSQHEQYF
.	TRBV19	TRBJ2-1	.	TGTGCCATTTTCCGGGGGTTTGGGCCCTACAATGAGCAGTTCTTC	CAIFRGFGPYNEQFF
.	TRBV7-9	TRBJ1-3	once	TGTGCCAGCAGCTGGAGGGACACCATATATTTT	CASSWRDTIYF
TRBD1	TRBV28	TRBJ1-5	.	TGTGCCAGCAGTCCACCACAGGGGGCCCCTTTCCAGCCCCAGCATTTT	CASSPPQGAPFQPQHF
TRBD1	TRBV6-1	TRBJ1-2	.	TGTGCCAGCAGTGAATGGACAGGGCCTAACTATGGCTACACCTTC	CASSEWTGPNYGYTF
.	TRBV30	TRBJ2-5	.	TGTGCCGGGAGGTATGTCCCTGGCCAAGAGACCCAGTACTTC	CAGRYVPGQETQYF
.	TRBV2	TRBJ2-7	.	TGTGCCAGCAGCCTACAGGGCCAATCCTACGAGCAGTACTTC	CASSLQGQSYEQYF
.	TRBV30	TRBJ2-5	.	TGTGCCTGGAGTGGTGGGACTCCGACCCAAGAGACCCAGTACTTC	CAWSGGTPTQETQYF
.	TRBV18	TRBJ1-3	.	TGTGCCAGCACGACCACTTTATCCTCCAGCTCTGGAAACACCATATATTTT	CASTTTLSSSSGNTIYF
TRBD1	TRBV15	TRBJ1-6	.	TGTGCCACCAGCACCCGGACAGGGGCTAATTCACCCCTCCACTTT	CATSTRTGANSPLHF
.	TRBV19	TRBJ1-1	.	TGTGCCAGTAGTATAAGTGCCGCCGGGTCACGAACTGAAGCTTTCTTT	CASSISAAGSRTEAFF
.	TRBV4-1	TRBJ1-2	.	TGCGCCAGCAGCCAATCTTTAACCCCCTATGGCTACACCTTC	CASSQSLTPYGYTF
TRBD2	TRBV5-4	TRBJ2-7	.	TGTGCCAGCAGCGACCCGACTAGCGGGTACTACGAGCAGTACTTC	CASSDPTSGYYEQYF
TRBD2	TRBV7-9	TRBJ2-5	.	TGTGCCAGCAGCCCAGGACTAGCGGCTCAAGAGACCCAGTACTTC	CASSPGLAAQETQYF
TRBD1	TRBV4-1	TRBJ1-6	.	TGCGCCAGCAGCCAAATCCGACAGGGCTATAATTCACCCCTCCACTTT	CASSQIRQGYNSPLHF
.	TRBV19	TRBJ1-5	.	TGTGCCAGTAGTATGGAGGGTCAGCCCCAGCATTTT	CASSMEGQPQHF
.	TRBV11-1	TRBJ2-1	.	TGTGCCAGCAGCTTAGACCCGTTTGGGGACAATGAGCAGTTCTTC	CASSLDPFGDNEQFF
.	TRBV7-2	TRBJ1-2	.	TGTGCCAGCAGACCCGGCGGGAGGACGGCTGGCTACACCTTC	CASRPGGRTAGYTF
.	TRBV2	TRBJ1-2	.	TGTGCCAGCAGGGAGGTGAGGGACGTAGAGATTAACTATGGCTACACCTTC	CASREVRDVEINYGYTF
TRBD1	TRBV5-1	TRBJ1-2	few	TGCGCCAGCAGCTCAAGCCAGGGGGCGCGGGGCTACACCTTC	CASSSSQGARGYTF
TRBD2	TRBV5-1	TRBJ2-1	.	TGCGCCAGCAGCCCCGGGACTAGCGGTTACAATGAGCAGTTCTTC	CASSPGTSGYNEQFF
.	TRBV7-9	TRBJ2-6	.	TGTGCCAGCAGCTCCCCGTCTTTGGTCGGGGCCAACGTCCTGACTTTC	CASSSPSLVGANVLTF
.	TRBV9	TRBJ1-1	.	TGTGCCAGCAGTGCCGGGACACGCACTGAAGCTTTCTTT	CASSAGTRTEAFF
.	TRBV5-1	TRBJ2-5	.	TGCGCCAGCAGCGTGACGGGTGCCCAAGAGACCCAGTACTTC	CASSVTGAQETQYF
.	TRBV14	TRBJ2-1	.	TGTGCCAGCAGCCATGCTCCCCTTAGCTCCTACAATGAGCAGTTCTTC	CASSHAPLSSYNEQFF